Each of the 19 T cell receptor beta chains below was sequenced from the same sample in a study of siplizumab effects on memory and regulatory T cells. Assay used: immunoSEQ multiplex PCR; TCRdb lists only in-frame clones, some missing. The table includes approximately 75,000 clones, around 93% detected once. Specimen: CD8+ T cells sorted from blood. The receptors derive from a human donor in good health.

The gene calls are TRBV7-9 and TRBJ1-1, with D unclear. Germline V gene data show CDR1 as SEHNR and CDR2 as FQNEAQ (reference sequence). The V end lost 5 bases, the J end lost 1 base, and 17 bases lay between the germline ends. The CDR3 totals 16 residues. CDR3 DNA sequence: TGTGCCAGCAGCCTGCTCCGGTTGTCCCCGAACACTGAAGCTTTCTTT. Protein sequence: CASSLLRLSPNTEAFF.

The chain uses TRBV5-4 and TRBJ1-3; D gene uncertain. The ends were cut back, 1 base at V and 4 bases at J, with 12 bases in the middle. The CDR3 spans 15 residues. Germline CDR1 and CDR2: SGHNT and YYREEE (reference sequence). The CDR3 spells CASSLSPGKGNTIYF. The CDR3 coding sequence is TGTGCCAGCAGCTTGTCGCCGGGGAAAGGAAACACCATATATTTT.

The gene calls are TRBV19 and TRBJ1-2, with 8 nucleotides matching TRBD1. The ends lost 1 base at V and 4 bases at J; junction bases unmatched: 8. Germline V gene lookup returns CDR1 LNHDA and CDR2 SQIVND (reference sequence). This CDR3 has 16 residues. As DNA, the CDR3 is TGTGCCAGTAGTATAGTCGGACAGGGAATTTCCTATGGCTACACCTTC. This codes for CASSIVGQGISYGYTF.

This rearrangement joins TRBV9 to TRBJ1-1; unclear D gene. This CDR3 contains 14 residues. The germline V gene encodes CDR1 SGDLS and CDR2 YYNGEE. V was trimmed by 1 base and J by 4 bases, leaving 11 bases between them. Written as DNA, the CDR3 is TGTGCCAGCAGCGTAAACGGAGGATCCACTGAAGCTTTCTTT. Residues: CASSVNGGSTEAFF.

The rearrangement links TRBV4-1 to TRBJ2-7; 7 bases match TRBD1. Germline V lookup: CDR1 MGHRA, CDR2 YSYEKL. The length of the CDR3 is 14 residues. Unmatched junction bases numbered 7, after V lost 2 bases and J lost 6 bases. CDR3 loop: CASSQSPTGPEQYF. Here the CDR3 DNA reads TGCGCCAGCAGCCAATCGCCGACAGGGCCCGAGCAGTACTTC.

This rearrangement joins TRBV28 to TRBJ2-5; 8 bases are a match to TRBD1. The V and J ends lost 3 bases and 5 bases, in that order; junction bases with no gene match: 5. CDR3 size: 14 residues. The germline V gene encodes CDR1 MDHEN and CDR2 SYDVKM. In DNA form, the CDR3 reads TGTGCCAGCAGTTTTGAACAGGGGGACGAGACCCAGTACTTC. This encodes CASSFEQGDETQYF.

V usage is TRBV5-1 and J usage is TRBJ1-2; D is uncertain. There are 12 residues in the CDR3. Trimming removed 0 bases from V and 8 bases from J, with 8 bases in between. Germline lookup yields CDR1 SGHRS and CDR2 YFSETQ. CDR3 sequence (DNA): TGCGCCAGCAGCTTGGGGGCCCTGGGCTACACCTTC. As protein: CASSLGALGYTF.

This chain joins TRBV5-4 and TRBJ1-6, with no clear D. Germline V CDR1 and CDR2: SGHNT, YYREEE (reference sequence). V was trimmed by 4 bases and J by 4 bases, leaving 9 bases between them. The CDR3 consists of 14 residues. CDR3 DNA sequence: TGTGCCAGCAGCCCCGGGTCTTATAATTCACCCCTCCACTTT. As protein: CASSPGSYNSPLHF.

This chain uses TRBV4-1 with TRBJ2-1; TRBD2 agrees at 11 bases. This CDR3 is 20 amino acids long. Germline CDR1 is MGHRA and CDR2 is YSYEKL. V trimming: 2 bases; J trimming: 1 base; junction bases outside the gene matches: 13. CDR3 nucleotide sequence: TGCGCCAGCAGCCAACCGAAGGGACTAGCGGACACATTATCCTACAATGAGCAGTTCTTC. It specifies CASSQPKGLADTLSYNEQFF.

This clone was observed a single time. J is TRBJ2-7 and V is TRBV19; the match to TRBD2 covers 12 bases. V shed 5 bases and J 2 bases; nucleotides not matched to a gene: 4. This CDR3 contains 15 residues. In germline, CDR1 is LNHDA, CDR2 SQIVND (reference sequence). The CDR3 reads CASSSSGGGPYEQYF. CDR3 nucleotides: TGTGCCAGTAGTTCTAGCGGGGGGGGCCCCTACGAGCAGTACTTC.

This chain joins TRBV4-3 and TRBJ2-1; 8 bases align to TRBD2. Germline V gene lookup returns CDR1 LGHNA and CDR2 YSLEER. The trim removed 1 base at V and 3 bases at J, leaving 2 bases unmatched. This CDR3 is 15 amino acids long. CDR3 loop: CASSQGSGGYNEQFF. CDR3 bases: TGCGCCAGCAGCCAAGGCAGCGGGGGCTACAATGAGCAGTTCTTC.

The chain joins TRBV29-1 to TRBJ1-1; 8 bases fit TRBD1. CDR1 is SQVTM and CDR2 is ANQGSEA in the germline V gene. The J segment lost 4 bases and the V segment lost 4 bases, leaving 5 bases of the junction unmatched. The CDR3 is made up of 13 amino acids. The CDR3 DNA follows: TGCAGCGTTGGTGGACAGGGAGGCACTGAAGCTTTCTTT. This sequence encodes CSVGGQGGTEAFF.

The chain recombines TRBV6-4 with TRBJ1-1; the D gene is possibly TRBD1 (6 bases). The CDR3 runs 15 residues. Trimming took 5 bases from V and 6 from J, leaving 19 bases between them. Germline CDR1 is MRHNA and CDR2 is SNTAGT. The chain's CDR3 is CASSLSWTARAEAFF. CDR3 DNA sequence: TGTGCCAGCAGTCTATCTTGGACAGCGAGGGCTGAAGCTTTCTTT.

The chain couples TRBV27 to TRBJ2-7; 12 positions match TRBD1. The CDR3 totals 14 residues. J lost 5 bases, V lost 3 bases, and 2 bases had no gene match. Germline V gene lookup returns CDR1 MNHEY and CDR2 SMNVEV (reference sequence). The CDR3 bases are TGTGCCAGCAGTTTCGGGACAGGGGGCCACGAGCAGTACTTC. It yields the protein CASSFGTGGHEQYF.

The chain combines TRBV10-3 with TRBJ2-5; D ambiguous. The end of the DNA aligns better with TRBJ2-7, so the J call may be wrong. This CDR3 has 14 residues. The germline V gene has CDR1 ENHRY and CDR2 SYGVKD. The CDR3 nucleotides are TGTGCCATCATGGAACGAGAGGCCGCTGGCGAGCAGTACTTC. It yields the protein CAIMEREAAGEQYF.

The V call is TRBV10-1, the J call TRBJ2-4; 9 positions agree with TRBD1. The CDR3 loop spans 18 amino acids. Germline CDR1 and CDR2: WNHNN and SYGVQD (reference sequence). Losses at the gene ends were 6 bases for V and 0 bases for J; bases not matched to a gene: 12. This CDR3 reads CASRKGDRAFIAKNIQYF. For the CDR3, the DNA is TGCGCCAGCAGAAAAGGGGACAGGGCCTTTATAGCCAAAAACATTCAGTACTTC.

The V call is TRBV4-3, the J call TRBJ2-7, with TRBD1 identical over 10 bases. CDR1 is LGHNA, CDR2 YSLEER, per germline. This CDR3 is 14 amino acids long. V lost 1 base, J lost 4 bases, and 1 base stayed unmatched. The CDR3 DNA reads TGCGCCAGCAGCCAAGCGGGACAGGGGTACGAGCAGTACTTC. Translation gives CASSQAGQGYEQYF.

This CDR3 is CASSLGDFKAFF. CDR3 nucleotides: TGTGCCAGCAGTTTGGGGGATTTCAAAGCTTTCTTT. The genes are TRBV28 and TRBJ1-1; D might be TRBD1 (5 bases). Trimming left V 3 bases short and J 9 bases short, with 11 bases between. This CDR3 has 12 residues. Germline CDR1 is MDHEN and CDR2 is SYDVKM.

The genes are TRBV5-6 and TRBJ1-1; no firm D call. The CDR3 extends over 16 amino acids. The V gene lost 0 bases and the J gene lost 5 bases, with 17 bases spanning the gap. Germline V CDR1 and CDR2: SGHDT, YYEEEE. CDR3 DNA sequence: TGTGCCAGCAGCTTGGCCGAATTAGCCTGGGGTACTGAAGCTTTCTTT. Translating gives CASSLAELAWGTEAFF.